This TCR beta chain appears in the sequencing data of a study of T cell responses to AZD1222 COVID-19 vaccine. Of note for this clone: Its antigen remains unidentified.

Germline V lookup: CDR1 LGHDT, CDR2 YNNKEL (reference sequence). Trimming removed 11 bases from V and 0 bases from J, with 8 bases in between. The CDR3 is 12 residues long. Study observations and caveats: Compared with day 0, the breadth and depth of the Spike-specific TCR repertoire rose significantly after two doses of AZD1222. Baseline serology detected seropositivity in only five to seven AZD1222 recipients. Clonal diversity may have been underestimated, and the donors were mostly white British, with more females than males.

Data came from immunoSEQ multiplex PCR; TCRdb stores just in-frame clones and leaves some out. The table includes roughly 120,000 clones, around 90% detected once. The input for sequencing was peripheral blood, taken on day 0 of AZD1222 vaccination. The chain combines TRBV3-1 (or the pseudogene TRBV3-2) with TRBJ1-3; D is perhaps TRBD1 (5 bases). This sequence originates from an adult in good health. CDR3 loop: CASGGSGNTIYF. The CDR3 DNA is TGTGCCTCGGGGGGCTCTGGAAACACCATATATTTT.